These 18 T cell receptor beta chains came from one sample sequenced in a study of blood T cells in healthy people across ages. For the second PCR, which ran for roughly 6 to 11 cycles, a sample-barcoded 5' primer and a J-beta primer mix were used. TCRdb reanalysed the 5' RACE reads using MiXCR and keeps one entry per CDR3 protein. The repertoire has around 800,000 distinct CDR3 sequences, around half of them found once; the top ten carry about two fifths. The sample was blood. Receptors were obtained from a man aged 80 or over in good health.

Comment on this clonotype: The junction shows a germline mismatch at one end, possibly a read error. V is TRBV5-1 and J is TRBJ1-5, with unresolved D. Germline CDR1 reads SGHRS; CDR2 reads YFSETQ. The CDR3 spans 14 residues. The CDR3 is CASSPDGSNQPQHF. Here the CDR3 DNA reads TGTGCCAGCAGCCCCGACGGTAGCAATCAGCCCCAGCATTTT.

The chain carries TRBV24-1 and TRBJ2-6; 7 bases fit TRBD2. The CDR3 length is 15 residues. With 5 bases clipped from V and 2 bases from J, the junction kept 2 bases outside the gene matches. In germline, CDR1 is KGHDR, CDR2 SFDVKD. The chain's CDR3 is CATSASGAGANVLTF. In DNA, the CDR3 is TGTGCCACCAGTGCGAGCGGGGCTGGGGCCAACGTCCTGACTTTC.

The V gene is TRBV11-1, the J gene TRBJ2-3; 10 nucleotides agree with TRBD2. This CDR3 contains 15 residues. Germline loops: CDR1 SGHAT, CDR2 FQDESV (reference sequence). V lost 4 bases, J lost 2 bases, and 3 bases stayed unmatched. Here the CDR3 DNA reads TGTGCCAGCAGCTCCACTAGCGGGATCACAGATACGCAGTATTTT. Translated: CASSSTSGITDTQYF.

In its sample, this clonotype was seen a few times. The chain joins TRBV29-1 to TRBJ2-4; 8 bases align to TRBD1. Germline V gene data show CDR1 as SQVTM and CDR2 as ANQGSEA. V trimming: 4 bases; J trimming: 6 bases; junction bases outside the gene matches: 8. This CDR3 is 14 amino acids long. CDR3 coding DNA: TGCAGCGTTGCGACAGGGGCTGGGCTAAACATTCAGTACTTC. It yields the protein CSVATGAGLNIQYF.

The CDR3 DNA sequence: TGCAGCGTTATTGCCACTAATGAAAAACTGTTTTTT. It specifies CSVIATNEKLFF. V and J are TRBV29-1 and TRBJ1-4; D uncertain. CDR1 is SQVTM and CDR2 is ANQGSEA in the germline V gene. V gave up 5 bases and J gave up 2 bases, with 6 bases separating them. The CDR3 has 12 residues.

This clonotype was observed a single time. The chain links TRBV7-8 to TRBJ2-7, with D possibly called TRBD1 or TRBD2 (5 bases each). Trimming took 5 bases from V and 2 from J, leaving 16 bases between them. Per germline, CDR1 SGHVS and CDR2 FQNEAQ. The CDR3 is 15 amino acids. The CDR3 here is CASSVVRGSPYEQYF. CDR3 coding DNA: TGTGCCAGCAGCGTAGTGAGGGGCTCTCCCTACGAGCAGTACTTC. The complete variable domain, with remaining parts taken from reference TRBV7-8 and TRBJ2-7, reads GAGVSQSPRYKVAKRGQDVALRCDPISGHVSLFWYQQALGQGPEFLTYFQNEAQLDKSGLPSDRFFAERPEGSVSTLKIQRTQQEDSAVYLCASSVVRGSPYEQYFGPGTRLTVT.

The V call is TRBV24-1, the J call TRBJ1-2; D is perhaps TRBD1 (5 bases). Trimming cost V 10 bases and J 4 bases, with 18 bases left between them. The germline V gene has CDR1 KGHDR and CDR2 SFDVKD. The CDR3 is 14 residues long. The CDR3 DNA is TGTGCCACTTCGAAGGACGGGACCCTCTATGGCTACACCTTC. This codes for CATSKDGTLYGYTF.

This rearrangement joins TRBV23-1 to TRBJ2-7, with 10 positions matching TRBD1. The DNA end favors TRBJ2-5, so the J call may be wrong. TRBV23-1 is noted as an ORF with a role that remains uncertain. CDR3 length: 23 residues. The CDR3 bases are TGCGCCAGCAGTCAATCGTATAGCCTCTGCCCCGGGACAGGGGTTCAGGTTGGAGAGACCCAGTACTTC. It is translated as CASSQSYSLCPGTGVQVGETQYF.

The chain employs TRBV20-1 and TRBJ2-7; D unresolved. The ends were cut back, 6 bases at V and 1 base at J, with 13 bases in the middle. Germline V gene data show CDR1 as DFQATT and CDR2 as SNEGSKA (reference sequence). This CDR3 has 13 residues. The CDR3 spells CSAALGSSYEQYF. As DNA, the CDR3 is TGCAGTGCAGCACTCGGGTCTTCCTACGAGCAGTACTTC.

The table lists this clonotype with a few counts. J is TRBJ2-5 and V is TRBV5-6; 7 bases are shared with TRBD1. V shed 3 bases, J shed 6 bases, and the junction held 11 bases outside the gene matches. CDR3 size: 15 residues. The germline V gene encodes CDR1 SGHDT and CDR2 YYEEEE. The CDR3 DNA follows: TGTGCCAGCAGCTCCCAGGGGGAGTCGGAGCAGACCCAGTACTTC. Amino acid sequence: CASSSQGESEQTQYF.

The gene calls are TRBV18 and TRBJ1-1; D not resolved. The ends were cut back, 9 bases at V and 1 base at J, with 18 bases in the middle. Germline lookup yields CDR1 KGHSH and CDR2 LQKENI. CDR3 length equals 15 residues. CDR3: CASRPVGFTNTEAFF. The CDR3 DNA is TGTGCCAGTCGACCCGTAGGGTTTACGAACACTGAAGCTTTCTTT.

The chain carries TRBV9 and TRBJ2-3, with TRBD2 matching 10 bases. Looked up from germline, CDR1 is SGDLS and CDR2 is YYNGEE. The CDR3 spans 14 residues. Trimming cost V 0 bases and J 14 bases; bases outside gene matches: 9. CDR3 bases: TGTGCCAGCAGCGTAGGACTAGCGGGCAGATACGCGTATTTT. Translating gives CASSVGLAGRYAYF.

The chain uses TRBV2 and TRBJ2-3; 9 bases map to TRBD2. V gave up 6 bases and J gave up 0 bases; unmatched junction bases: 13. The CDR3 consists of 18 residues. CDR1 SNHLY and CDR2 FYNNEI come from the germline V gene. The chain's CDR3 is CASSTDTSGYYSTDTQYF. For the CDR3, the DNA is TGTGCCAGCAGCACTGATACTAGCGGGTACTACAGCACAGATACGCAGTATTTT.

This clonotype came up a few times. The chain combines TRBV4-1 with TRBJ2-7, with 9 bases lining up with TRBD2. CDR3 size: 16 residues. CDR1 is MGHRA, CDR2 YSYEKL, per germline. V was clipped by 0 bases and J by 3 bases; unmatched bases: 6. CDR3 amino acids: CASSQESASGVYEQYF. In nucleotides, the CDR3 is TGCGCCAGCAGCCAAGAGTCGGCTAGCGGGGTCTACGAGCAGTACTTC.

This clonotype has only a few counts. CDR3: CASSESNKLGLHRYAYF. CDR3 DNA: TGCGCCAGCAGTGAGTCAAACAAACTTGGGTTGCACAGATACGCGTATTTT. The chain couples TRBV10-1 to TRBJ2-3; no clear D. The germline CDR1 and CDR2 sequences are WNHNN and SYGVQD (reference sequence). V dropped 0 bases and J dropped 14 bases, with 27 bases sitting between them. CDR3 length: 17 amino acids.

The V and J genes are TRBV28 and TRBJ2-3, with 9 bases aligning to TRBD2. With 3 bases clipped from V and 6 bases from J, the junction kept 7 bases outside the gene matches. This CDR3 is built from 15 residues. Germline V lookup: CDR1 MDHEN, CDR2 SYDVKM. Written as DNA, the CDR3 is TGTGCCAGCAGTTTTATTAGCGGGGGAGGCGATACGCAGTATTTT. Translated: CASSFISGGGDTQYF.

The rearrangement joins TRBV18 to TRBJ2-3; D is ambiguous. V lost 1 base to trimming and J lost 0 bases, with 8 bases between them. This CDR3 comprises 15 residues. Germline CDR1 reads KGHSH; CDR2 reads LQKENI. This chain's CDR3 is CASSPLPASTDTQYF. CDR3 in DNA: TGTGCCAGCTCACCACTGCCAGCAAGCACAGATACGCAGTATTTT.

The chain uses TRBV7-2 and TRBJ2-1, with TRBD2 as a possible D gene (6 bases). CDR1 SGHTA and CDR2 FQGNSA come from the germline V gene. V shed 6 bases and J shed 3 bases, with 12 bases lying between them. There are 14 residues in the CDR3. CDR3 DNA sequence: TGTGCCAGCAGAATGGCGGGGTTCTACAATGAGCAGTTCTTC. Its protein product is CASRMAGFYNEQFF. Full variable domain (missing parts from reference TRBV7-2 and TRBJ2-1): GAGVSQSPSNKVTEKGKDVELRCDPISGHTALYWYRQSLGQGLEFLIYFQGNSAPDKSGLPSDRFSAERTGGSVSTLTIQRTQQEDSAVYLCASRMAGFYNEQFFGPGTRLTVL.